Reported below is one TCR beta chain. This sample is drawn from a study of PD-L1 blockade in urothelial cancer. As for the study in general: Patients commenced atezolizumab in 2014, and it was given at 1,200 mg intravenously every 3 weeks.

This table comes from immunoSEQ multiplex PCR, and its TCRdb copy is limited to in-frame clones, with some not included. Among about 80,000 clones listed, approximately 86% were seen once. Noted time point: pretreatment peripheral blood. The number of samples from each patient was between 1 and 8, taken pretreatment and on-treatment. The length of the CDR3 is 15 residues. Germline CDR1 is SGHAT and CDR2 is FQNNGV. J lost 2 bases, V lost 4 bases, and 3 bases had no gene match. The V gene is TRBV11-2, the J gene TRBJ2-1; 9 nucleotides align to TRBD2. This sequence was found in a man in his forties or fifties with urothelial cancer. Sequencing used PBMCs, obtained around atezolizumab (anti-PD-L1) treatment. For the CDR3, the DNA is TGTGCCAGCAGCTGGCGACTAGCGGCCTACAATGAGCAGTTCTTC. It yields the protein CASSWRLAAYNEQFF. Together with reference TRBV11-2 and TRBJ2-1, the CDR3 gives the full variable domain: EAGVAQSPRYKIIEKRQSVAFWCNPISGHATLYWYQQILGQGPKLLIQFQNNGVVDDSQLPKDRFSAERLKGVDSTLKIQPAKLEDSAVYLCASSWRLAAYNEQFFGPGTRLTVL.